Following are 28 T cell receptor beta chains from one sample sequenced in a study of identical twins. TCRdb passed the 5' RACE reads through MiXCR, listing each CDR3 protein once. There are hundreds of thousands of distinct CDR3 sequences in the sample; about 20% occur only once, and roughly 4% lies in the top ten. These data were also reused for a study on T cells expressing NK-cell markers.

The sample taken for sequencing was PBMCs. The receptors derive from a woman aged 18-30 years in good health.

The chain employs TRBV7-2 and TRBJ2-2; TRBD2 matches at 7 bases. The V gene's germline CDR1 is SGHTA and CDR2 FQGNSA. The ends lost 6 bases at V and 2 bases at J; junction bases unmatched: 6. The CDR3 covers 15 residues. The CDR3 DNA sequence: TGTGCCAGCAGACAGCAGCGGGGTAACACCGGGGAGCTGTTTTTT. As protein: CASRQQRGNTGELFF.

This clonotype was seen more than once but under ten times. CDR3 DNA sequence: TGTGCCAGCAGTGTACCGTGGCGGGGACAGGAACTTTACGAGCAGTACTTC. Its translation is CASSVPWRGQELYEQYF. The genes are TRBV6-4 and TRBJ2-7, with 8 bases aligning to TRBD1. Germline V lookup: CDR1 MRHNA, CDR2 SNTAGT. V lost 4 bases to trimming and J lost 4 bases; unmatched junction nucleotides: 15. The CDR3 is made up of 17 amino acids.

This clonotype occurred a few times. The chain is built from TRBV9 and TRBJ2-5; D not certain. There are 15 residues in the CDR3. CDR1 SGDLS and CDR2 YYNGEE come from the germline V gene. Deletions cut 0 bases from V and 5 bases from J, with 14 bases between. The CDR3, as DNA: TGTGCCAGCAGCGTAGGGAGCAGCAGTGTGGAGACCCAGTACTTC. Amino acids: CASSVGSSSVETQYF.

The chain is built from TRBV4-2 and TRBJ1-1, with no clear D. V dropped 1 base and J dropped 8 bases, with 11 bases sitting between them. The CDR3 is 13 residues long. CDR1 and CDR2 from the germline V gene are LGHNA and YNFKEQ. CDR3 loop: CASSQVRTSEAFF. CDR3 coding DNA: TGTGCCAGCAGCCAAGTCCGGACTTCAGAAGCTTTCTTT.

The rearrangement joins TRBV30 to TRBJ2-7; 8 bases map to TRBD1. The CDR3 consists of 14 residues. V lost 3 bases, J lost 3 bases, and 7 bases stayed unmatched. Germline assignment: CDR1 GTSNPN and CDR2 SVGIG (reference sequence). The CDR3 region is CAWSAGQGFYEQYF. The CDR3, as DNA: TGTGCCTGGAGCGCAGGACAGGGCTTCTACGAGCAGTACTTC. Filled out from reference TRBV30 and TRBJ2-7, the complete variable domain reads SQTIHQWPATLVQPVGSPLSLECTVEGTSNPNLYWYRQAAGRGLQLLFYSVGIGQISSEVPQNLSASRPQDRQFILSSKKLLLSDSGFYLCAWSAGQGFYEQYFGPGTRLTVT.

This clonotype was observed a few times. The chain has TRBV29-1 and TRBJ2-7; no reliable D call. V was clipped by 5 bases and J by 1 base, with 6 bases between them. Per the germline V gene, CDR1 is SQVTM and CDR2 is ANQGSEA. This CDR3 region has 11 residues. CDR3 sequence: CSVWESYEQYF. CDR3 DNA: TGCAGCGTTTGGGAATCCTACGAGCAGTACTTC.

V and J are TRBV18 and TRBJ2-7; D not certain. The CDR3 loop spans 15 amino acids. V was trimmed by 6 bases and J by 3 bases, leaving 18 bases between them. Germline values: CDR1 KGHSH, CDR2 LQKENI. The CDR3 DNA reads as TGTGCCAGCTCCCCGCCGGGCCTACCAATCTACGAGCAGTACTTC. Its protein is CASSPPGLPIYEQYF.

The CDR3 DNA reads as TGCGCCAGCACAAGGACTAGCGGGGGGTGGAATGAGCAGTTCTTC. Translating it yields CASTRTSGGWNEQFF. The J gene is TRBJ2-1, the V gene TRBV5-1; TRBD2 matches at 14 bases. Looked up from germline, CDR1 is SGHRS and CDR2 is YFSETQ. This CDR3 has 15 amino acids. V shed 6 bases and J 7 bases; nucleotides not matched to a gene: 6.

This chain uses TRBV12-3 or TRBV12-4 with TRBJ2-1, with TRBD2 matching over 13 bases. The CDR3 runs 16 residues. Losses at the gene ends were 5 bases for V and 4 bases for J; bases not matched to a gene: 5. The CDR3 DNA reads as TGTGCCAGCAGTCCCTCACTAGCGGGGGGGTACAATGAGCAGTTCTTC. It yields the protein CASSPSLAGGYNEQFF.

In this sample, this clonotype turned up a few times. The chain uses TRBV7-9 and TRBJ2-2; unclear D gene. Germline CDR1 and CDR2: SEHNR and FQNEAQ (reference sequence). Trimming left V 1 base short and J 3 bases short, with 6 bases between. CDR3 length equals 14 residues. The CDR3 sequence is CASSLGQHTGELFF. In DNA, the CDR3 is TGTGCCAGCAGCTTAGGCCAGCACACCGGGGAGCTGTTTTTT.

Many counts were recorded for this clonotype. This chain links TRBV29-1 with TRBJ2-7; D unclear. The germline gives CDR1 SQVTM, CDR2 ANQGSEA. The CDR3 is made up of 13 amino acids. Trimming stripped 2 bases from V and 1 base from J, with 9 bases between. As DNA, the CDR3 is TGCAGCGTTGAAACGCCAGATTCCTACGAGCAGTACTTC. It encodes CSVETPDSYEQYF.

A few counts support this clonotype. The rearrangement uses TRBV20-1 and TRBJ1-2; no reliable D call. The germline CDR1 and CDR2 sequences are DFQATT and SNEGSKA (reference sequence). This CDR3 has 12 residues. V shed 6 bases and J shed 1 base, with 9 bases lying between them. CDR3 protein: CSADGINYGYTF. The CDR3, as DNA: TGCAGTGCAGACGGGATTAACTATGGCTACACCTTC.

This clonotype was counted between two and nine times. The chain combines TRBV7-2 with TRBJ2-5, with D tentatively TRBD1 (6 bases). The CDR3 is 14 amino acids. From germline, CDR1 is SGHTA and CDR2 FQGNSA. The V gene lost 3 bases and the J gene lost 1 base, with 9 bases spanning the gap. CDR3 nucleotide sequence: TGTGCCAGCAGCTTGAGCAGGGGCCAAGAGACCCAGTACTTC. Its protein product is CASSLSRGQETQYF.

V and J are TRBV15 and TRBJ2-3; D uncertain. The CDR3 is 14 residues long. CDR1 is LNHNV, CDR2 YYDKDF, per germline (reference sequence). The germline V and J ends were trimmed by 2 bases and 2 bases, with 8 bases remaining between them. CDR3 nucleotides: TGTGCCACCAGCAGATCAAGGACCACAGATACGCAGTATTTT. Its protein product is CATSRSRTTDTQYF.

The rearrangement joins TRBV29-1 to TRBJ2-7; D not resolved. The ends were cut back, 7 bases at V and 4 bases at J, with 17 bases in the middle. CDR1 is SQVTM, CDR2 ANQGSEA, per germline. This CDR3 has 13 amino acids. The CDR3 nucleotides read TGCAGCGCCGGCTTTCGGGTAGGATACGAGCAGTACTTC. Translated, it gives CSAGFRVGYEQYF.

This clonotype was counted between two and nine times. This chain links TRBV2 with TRBJ2-7; D perhaps matches TRBD1 (6 bases). The ends were cut back, 6 bases at V and 4 bases at J, with 10 bases in the middle. This CDR3 has 12 residues. The germline gives CDR1 SNHLY, CDR2 FYNNEI. The CDR3, as DNA: TGTGCCAGCAGGGACAGCGGTTACGAGCAGTACTTC. Translating gives CASRDSGYEQYF.

The chain uses TRBV9 and TRBJ2-5; D is possibly TRBD1 (6 bases). The CDR3 loop spans 13 amino acids. From germline, CDR1 is SGDLS and CDR2 YYNGEE. V was pared by 4 bases and J by 5 bases, with 12 bases between. CDR3 coding DNA: TGTGCCAGCAGCACAGGGCGTGGGGAGACCCAGTACTTC. It codes for CASSTGRGETQYF. The whole variable domain, remainder taken from reference TRBV9 and TRBJ2-5, is DSGVTQTPKHLITATGQRVTLRCSPRSGDLSVYWYQQSLDQGLQFLIQYYNGEERAKGNILERFSAQQFPDLHSELNLSSLELGDSALYFCASSTGRGETQYFGPGTRLLVL.

V gene TRBV6-5 combines with J gene TRBJ2-3; D perhaps matches TRBD2 (6 bases). The CDR3 spans 15 residues. The V gene's germline CDR1 is MNHEY and CDR2 SVGAGI. The V end was cut by 0 bases, the J end by 2 bases, with 9 bases between. Here the CDR3 reads CASSYSSGLTDTQYF. The CDR3 DNA reads as TGTGCCAGCAGTTACTCTAGCGGCCTCACAGATACGCAGTATTTT.

This sequence joins TRBV12-3 or TRBV12-4 and TRBJ2-7, with 7 bases that match TRBD1. V shed 1 base and J 3 bases; nucleotides not matched to a gene: 6. The CDR3 consists of 15 residues. The CDR3 protein is CASSLDTGENYEQYF. In nucleotides, the CDR3 is TGTGCCAGCAGTTTAGATACAGGGGAAAACTACGAGCAGTACTTC.

This clonotype has just a few counts. For the CDR3, the DNA is TGTGCCAGCAGTTCCGTAGCGGGTCGTGGGGAGCAGTACTTC. This encodes CASSSVAGRGEQYF. This chain joins TRBV12-3 or TRBV12-4 and TRBJ2-7, with 7 bases identical to TRBD2. V shed 4 bases and J 7 bases; nucleotides not matched to a gene: 10. There are 14 residues in the CDR3.

This clonotype was observed a few times. The chain links TRBV6-5 to TRBJ2-5; 8 nucleotides align to TRBD2. This CDR3 is built from 16 residues. The germline CDR1 and CDR2 sequences are MNHEY and SVGAGI. V was pared by 2 bases and J by 5 bases, with 10 bases of the junction left unmatched. The chain's CDR3 is CASSYNERGPAETQYF. CDR3 in DNA: TGTGCCAGCAGTTACAACGAGCGGGGGCCCGCGGAGACCCAGTACTTC.

This clonotype showed up many times. V is TRBV7-8 and J is TRBJ1-2; tentative D call: TRBD1 (6 bases). The length of the CDR3 is 14 residues. V lost 6 bases, J lost 4 bases, and 15 bases lay in between. The germline CDR1 and CDR2 sequences are SGHVS and FQNEAQ. CDR3 amino acids: CASSFTGNTYGYTF. CDR3 in DNA: TGTGCCAGCAGTTTTACAGGGAATACCTATGGCTACACCTTC.

This chain uses TRBV7-9 with TRBJ2-3, with D unresolved. V was clipped by 5 bases and J by 7 bases, with 16 bases between them. This CDR3 is built from 14 residues. Germline V gives CDR1 SEHNR, CDR2 FQNEAQ (reference sequence). Written as DNA, the CDR3 is TGTGCCAGCAGCCAGGCCCAGGCGGAGTATACGCAGTATTTT. Translating gives CASSQAQAEYTQYF.

At least ten counts were recorded for this clonotype. This chain connects TRBV20-1 to TRBJ1-1; 7 bases align to TRBD1. V lost 6 bases to trimming and J lost 3 bases; unmatched junction nucleotides: 4. The CDR3 length is 12 residues. From germline, CDR1 is DFQATT and CDR2 SNEGSKA (reference sequence). The CDR3 region has the DNA TGCAGTGCGACGACAGGGTACACTGAAGCTTTCTTT. Translation gives CSATTGYTEAFF.

The gene calls are TRBV6-1 and TRBJ2-5; D is possibly TRBD1 or TRBD2 (5 bases each). V was cut by 6 bases and J by 2 bases, with 13 bases left in between. The CDR3 length is 14 residues. CDR1 MNHNS and CDR2 SASEGT come from the germline V gene. The CDR3, as DNA: TGTGCCAGCAGCCCGTCGGGGCCACAAGAGACCCAGTACTTC. Translating it yields CASSPSGPQETQYF.

This chain connects TRBV4-2 to TRBJ1-5; D is unclear. The CDR3 is 14 residues long. Germline V gene sequence: CDR1 LGHNA, CDR2 YNFKEQ. V was cut by 1 base and J by 1 base, with 5 bases left in between. The CDR3 region has the DNA TGTGCCAGCAGCCAAGGACACAGCAATCAGCCCCAGCATTTT. It codes for CASSQGHSNQPQHF.

This clonotype was found once. The chain employs TRBV6-4 and TRBJ2-6; no clear D. The CDR3 loop spans 18 amino acids. Per the germline V gene, CDR1 is MRHNA and CDR2 is SNTAGT. The germline V and J ends were trimmed by 5 bases and 1 base, with 18 bases remaining between them. The CDR3 DNA follows: TGTGCCAGCAGTCCAACGAAATTACTGGTTTCTGGGGCCAACGTCCTGACTTTC. It encodes CASSPTKLLVSGANVLTF.

The genes are TRBV20-1 and TRBJ2-5; 13 bases agree with TRBD2. This CDR3 region has 17 residues. Unmatched junction bases numbered 7, after V lost 1 base and J lost 2 bases. Germline V lookup: CDR1 DFQATT, CDR2 SNEGSKA (reference sequence). CDR3 coding DNA: TGCAGTGCTAGAGCGGGGACTAGCGGGACGACGCAAGAGACCCAGTACTTC. As protein: CSARAGTSGTTQETQYF.